The TCR beta chain under discussion was sequenced for a study of patients and donors after allogeneic stem cell transplantation. TCRdb redid the calling of the RT-PCR reads with MiXCR, one entry per CDR3 protein. The sample holds approximately 200,000 distinct CDR3 sequences, roughly two fifths seen once. This CDR3 is built from 16 residues. Trimming took off 2 bases at V and 6 bases at J, with 20 bases between the two ends. The germline gives CDR1 DFQATT, CDR2 SNEGSKA (reference sequence). The sequence came from a human donor who was either an allogeneic HSCT recipient or a stem cell or donor lymphocyte infusion donor (not recorded which). It is not recorded whose cells these are; they may come from a transplant donor. The chain employs TRBV20-1 and TRBJ2-1; D is possibly TRBD1 or TRBD2 (5 bases each). Sequenced sample: blood, either unsorted or a sorted T cell fraction (not recorded which). The CDR3 nucleotides are TGCAGTGCTAGACCCGGGACCTCCTCTTTTCGCAATGAGCAGTTCTTC. Translating it yields CSARPGTSSFRNEQFF.